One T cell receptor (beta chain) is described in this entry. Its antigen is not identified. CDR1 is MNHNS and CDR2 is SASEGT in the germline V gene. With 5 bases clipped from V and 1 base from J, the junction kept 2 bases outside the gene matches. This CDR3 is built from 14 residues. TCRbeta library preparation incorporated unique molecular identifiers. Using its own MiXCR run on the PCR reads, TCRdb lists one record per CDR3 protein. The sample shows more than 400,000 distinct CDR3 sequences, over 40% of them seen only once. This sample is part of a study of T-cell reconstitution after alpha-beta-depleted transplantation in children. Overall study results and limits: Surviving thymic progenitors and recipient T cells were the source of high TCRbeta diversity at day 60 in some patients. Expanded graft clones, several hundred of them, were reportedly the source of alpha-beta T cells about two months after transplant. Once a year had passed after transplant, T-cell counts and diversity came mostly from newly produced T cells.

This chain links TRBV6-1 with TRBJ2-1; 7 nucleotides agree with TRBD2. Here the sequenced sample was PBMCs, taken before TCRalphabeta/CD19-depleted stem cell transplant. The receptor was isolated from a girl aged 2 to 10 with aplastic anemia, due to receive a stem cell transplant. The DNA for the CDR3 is TGTGCCAGCAGTCGGGGACTATCCTACAATGAGCAGTTCTTC. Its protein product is CASSRGLSYNEQFF.